This passage covers 23 T cell receptor beta chains from one sample sequenced in a study of CD8+ T cells in alopecia areata. Cells that came from pooled cutaneous lymph nodes were sorted using CD4, CD8alpha, NKG2D, NKG2ACE and other markers. Extracted from the samples, RNA was reverse transcribed into cDNA to serve as the sequencing template. The assay was immunoSEQ multiplex PCR, and TCRdb's table has in-frame clones only and misses some. The sample shows under 20,000 clones, none of them appearing just once. The sample comprised CD8+ T cells sorted from a lymph node. Every receptor here comes from a C3H/HeJ mouse with alopecia areata. The strain is characterized by the MHC haplotype H2-k.

This clone was picked up many times. Here the gene names and germline are mouse. The CDR3 end falls 4 residues outside the read, so it is completed with the germline J gene. The V and J genes are TRBV13-3 and TRBJ2-4; 10 nucleotides match TRBD2. V gave up 4 bases and J gave up 0 bases; unmatched junction bases: 5. The germline CDR1 and CDR2 sequences are NNHDY and SYVADS. The length of the CDR3 is 16 residues. The CDR3 bases that were read are TGTGCCAGCAGTTCGACTGGGGGGAAGAGTCAAAAC. This gives the protein CASSSTGGKSQN. The CDR3 as a whole reads CASSSTGGKSQNTLYF.

This clone appeared many times. Germline and genes: mouse. The CDR3 end is not reached by the read, which stops 4 residues before it; the germline J gene fills it in. The J gene is TRBJ2-7, the V gene TRBV19, with 11 bases matching TRBD1. The CDR3 runs to 14 residues. CDR1 and CDR2 (germline): FNHDT, SITEND (reference sequence). CDR3 DNA (partial): TGTGCCAGCAGAAGACCGGGACAGGGGGAT. It is translated as CASRRPGQGD. The entire CDR3 protein reads CASRRPGQGDEQYF.

This clone was seen ten or more times. Genes and germline are mouse. CDR3 region: CASSAGGANERLFF. CDR3 bases read: TGTGCCAGCAGTGCAGGGGGTGCCAACGAA. The chain joins TRBV13-3 to TRBJ1-4; TRBD1 agrees at 7 bases. The read ends 4 residues early relative to the CDR3; the germline J gene fills the gap. The ends lost 3 bases at V and 3 bases at J; junction bases unmatched: 2. Looked up from germline, CDR1 is NNHDY and CDR2 is SYVADS. The CDR3 has 14 residues.

In the case of this clone: The gene names given are mouse names. The CDR3 extends 4 residues past the end of the read, so its final part is completed from the germline J gene. The genes are TRBV17 and TRBJ2-1; D possibly corresponds to TRBD2 (6 bases). Trimming shortened V by 2 bases and J by 0 bases, and 11 bases separated the two germline ends. In germline, CDR1 is MNHDT, CDR2 YYDKIL. There are 16 residues in the CDR3. CDR3 residues: CASSRKLGDNYAEQFF. The CDR3 bases that were read are TGTGCTAGCAGTAGAAAATTGGGGGATAACTATGCT. The variable domain in full, completed from reference TRBV17 and TRBJ2-1, reads DTTVKQNPRYKLARVGKPVNLICSQTMNHDTMYWYQKKPNQAPKLLLFYYDKILNREADTFEKFQSSRPNNSFCSLYIGSAGLEYSAMYLCASSRKLGDNYAEQFFGPGTRLTVL.

A note on this clone: The gene names given are mouse names. The CDR3 protein is CASKTGGNTEVFF. The part of the CDR3 DNA that was read is TGTGCCAGCAAGACAGGGGGGAACACA. The chain combines TRBV14 with TRBJ1-1, with 9 bases matching TRBD1. With the read ending 4 residues before the CDR3 end, the germline J gene is used to fill in that end. Germline CDR1 SGHDT, CDR2 FRDEAV. The J segment lost 1 base and the V segment lost 6 bases, leaving 1 base of the junction unmatched. This CDR3 is built from 13 residues.

This clone was observed a few times. Gene labels here are mouse ones. The read halts 4 residues ahead of the CDR3 end, with the missing end drawn from the germline J gene. The chain is built from TRBV13-1 and TRBJ1-2; 7 bases match TRBD1. CDR1 and CDR2 from the germline V gene are NSHNY and SYGAGN. The length of the CDR3 is 11 residues. Incomplete CDR3 DNA: TGTGCCAGCAGTGCAGGGGGC. Translation gives CASSAGG. The CDR3 in its entirety is CASSAGGDYTF.

In this sample, this clone turned up a few times. Here the gene names and germline are mouse. The CDR3 extends 4 residues past the end of the read, so its final part is completed from the germline J gene. V is TRBV13-1 and J is TRBJ1-1; tentative D call: TRBD1 (5 bases). Per the germline V gene, CDR1 is NSHNY and CDR2 is SYGAGN. Trimming removed 2 bases at V and 4 bases at J, with 9 bases between. This CDR3 has 13 residues. CDR3: CASSDREGTEVFF. The CDR3 DNA, read in part, is TGTGCCAGCAGTGACAGGGAAGGCACA.

Comment on this clone: Mouse gene names and germline throughout. Coverage ceases 4 residues before the CDR3 finishes, and the germline J gene fills in the end. The J gene is TRBJ2-5, the V gene TRBV17; 8 bases match TRBD2. The length of the CDR3 is 14 residues. Unmatched junction bases numbered 2, after V lost 3 bases and J lost 3 bases. The germline CDR1 and CDR2 sequences are MNHDT and YYDKIL. The CDR3 loop reads CASSSNWGQDTQYF. The CDR3 bases that were read are TGTGCTAGCAGTAGTAACTGGGGGCAAGAC.

At least ten counts were recorded for this clone. Here the gene names and germline are mouse. The read falls 4 residues short of the CDR3 end, and the missing part is taken from the germline J gene. The genes are TRBV16 and TRBJ1-1; D might be TRBD1 (6 bases). V dropped 2 bases and J dropped 0 bases, with 16 bases sitting between them. This CDR3 has 17 residues. The germline CDR1 and CDR2 sequences are SGHSA and FRNQAP. The CDR3 bases that were read are TGTGCAAGCAGCTTAAGGGGCCGGGACAATGCAAACACA. Amino acids: CASSLRGRDNANT. Given in full, the CDR3 is CASSLRGRDNANTEVFF.

By sample fraction, this clone is medium-sized. Gene names follow the mouse nomenclature. Coverage ceases 4 residues before the CDR3 finishes, and the germline J gene fills in the end. Within the sample, other DNA sequences also encode this same CDR3. The V gene is TRBV13-3, the J gene TRBJ2-7, with 12 bases matching TRBD2. The V gene's germline CDR1 is NNHDY and CDR2 SYVADS. The CDR3 has 14 amino acids. CDR3 bases read: TGTGCCAGCAGTACCGGGACTGGGGGGTAT. Protein product: CASSTGTGGY. The whole CDR3 reads CASSTGTGGYEQYF.

This clone was picked up a small number of times. Gene names and germline refer to mouse. The CDR3 end lies 4 residues beyond the end of the read and is filled in from the germline J gene. This rearrangement joins TRBV16 to TRBJ1-1; tentatively, D is TRBD1 (5 bases). Germline CDR1 and CDR2: SGHSA and FRNQAP. The CDR3 has 12 residues. The CDR3 reads CASSLDRAEVFF. Partial CDR3 DNA: TGTGCAAGCAGCTTAGACAGGGCA.

This clone was counted at least ten times. Germline and genes here are mouse. The CDR3 goes on 4 residues after the read ends, and that part is filled in from the germline J gene. The chain is built from TRBV13-3 and TRBJ2-5; 10 positions match TRBD2. This CDR3 has 14 amino acids. Per the germline V gene, CDR1 is NNHDY and CDR2 is SYVADS. The part of the CDR3 DNA that was read is TGTGCCAGCAGTTCCGGGACTGGGGAAGAC. It translates to CASSSGTGED. The full CDR3 reads CASSSGTGEDTQYF. The full variable domain, in which reference TRBV13-3 and TRBJ2-5 provide the parts outside the CDR3, is EAAVTQSPRSKVAVTGGKVTLSCHQTNNHDYMYWYRQDTGHGLRLIHYSYVADSTEKGDIPDGYKASRPSQENFSLILELASLSQTAVYFCASSSGTGEDTQYFGPGTRLLVL.

This clone rates as medium-sized. Gene names follow the mouse nomenclature. Coverage ceases 4 residues before the CDR3 finishes, and the germline J gene fills in the end. Other DNA sequences from this sample encode an identical CDR3 as well. The rearrangement joins TRBV19 to TRBJ2-5, with 9 bases that match TRBD1. This CDR3 contains 14 residues. The germline CDR1 and CDR2 sequences are FNHDT and SITEND (reference sequence). V lost 4 bases to trimming and J lost 2 bases; unmatched junction nucleotides: 2. CDR3: CASSPTGGQDTQYF. The CDR3 DNA, read in part, is TGTGCCAGCAGTCCGACAGGGGGCCAAGAC.

This clone was counted many times. The protein recorded in TCRdb does not match the translated DNA at residue 13; the protein presented here comes from translating the DNA. Each gene name is a mouse one. CDR3 in amino acids: CASSIGTGGFGNTLYF. The part of the CDR3 DNA that was read is TGTGCCAGCAGTATTGGGACAGGGGGCTTTGGAAATACG. The V and J genes are TRBV19 and TRBJ1-3, with 12 nucleotides matching TRBD1. The read halts 3 residues ahead of the CDR3 end, with the missing end drawn from the germline J gene. From germline, CDR1 is FNHDT and CDR2 SITEND (reference sequence). V dropped 2 bases and J dropped 3; count of bases not matched to a gene: 3. This CDR3 comprises 16 residues.

Ten or more counts support this clone. The gene names given are mouse names. The read stops 4 residues short of the end of the CDR3; the missing end is completed from the germline J gene. The V gene is TRBV13-3, the J gene TRBJ1-4; 12 nucleotides agree with TRBD1. Germline V gene lookup returns CDR1 NNHDY and CDR2 SYVADS. J lost 3 bases, V lost 7 bases, and 7 bases had no gene match. This CDR3 contains 16 residues. CDR3 DNA, as far as it was read: TGTGCCAGCTGCTCCGGGACAGGGGGCACCAACGAA. Amino acid sequence: CASCSGTGGTNE. From start to end, the CDR3 is CASCSGTGGTNERLFF.

This clone showed up just a few times. These gene names are mouse names. The read ends 4 residues early relative to the CDR3; the germline J gene fills the gap. V is TRBV13-2 and J is TRBJ2-2, with no clear D. Germline CDR1 and CDR2: NNHNN and SYGAGS (reference sequence). The CDR3 extends over 13 amino acids. CDR3 DNA (partial): TGTGCCAGCGGTGACAGGTTCGGCGGG. Its translation: CASGDRFGG. Given in full, the CDR3 is CASGDRFGGQLYF.

This clone was detected many times. Here the gene names and germline are mouse. The read comes to an end 4 residues before the CDR3 does, leaving the germline J gene to fill in the end. V usage is TRBV13-3 and J usage is TRBJ2-4; 9 nucleotides align to TRBD2. The CDR3 totals 14 residues. From germline, CDR1 is NNHDY and CDR2 SYVADS. The CDR3 loop is CASSVYWGENTLYF. The part of the CDR3 DNA that was read is TGTGCCAGCAGTGTGTACTGGGGGGAAAAC.

This clone came up many times. Mouse gene names apply. The sequence runs out 4 residues before the end of the CDR3; the remainder is reconstructed from the germline J gene. The rearrangement joins TRBV13-3 to TRBJ2-2; no clear D gene. Trimming took off 4 bases at V and 2 bases at J, with 9 bases between the two ends. CDR3 length equals 14 residues. CDR1 is NNHDY and CDR2 is SYVADS in the germline V gene. CDR3 bases read: TGTGCCAGCAGTAGGCAGGTCAACACCGGG. Translating it yields CASSRQVNTG. The whole CDR3 region reads CASSRQVNTGQLYF.

This clone has ten or more counts. Gene names denote mouse genes. The read gets to within 4 residues of the CDR3 end, and the germline J gene fills in the rest. The chain uses TRBV13-3 and TRBJ2-1, with a weak D call TRBD1 (5 bases). This CDR3 contains 13 residues. Germline V CDR1 and CDR2: NNHDY, SYVADS. The sequenced part of the CDR3 DNA is TGTGCCAGCAGTGATGCCAGGGAGGCT. It yields the protein CASSDAREA. The CDR3, in full, reads CASSDAREAEQFF.

For this clone: The listed genes are named as in mouse. The read comes to an end 4 residues before the CDR3 does, leaving the germline J gene to fill in the end. The genes are TRBV19 and TRBJ2-3, with D perhaps TRBD2 (6 bases). The CDR3 contains 15 residues. Germline assignment: CDR1 FNHDT and CDR2 SITEND (reference sequence). The germline V and J ends were trimmed by 4 bases and 0 bases, with 12 bases remaining between them. The CDR3 DNA, read in part, is TGTGCCAGCAGTTGGGGGACCTCTAGTGCAGAA. Encoded protein: CASSWGTSSAE. The complete CDR3 reads CASSWGTSSAETLYF. Based on the CDR3 plus reference TRBV19 and TRBJ2-3, the full variable domain is GGIITQTPKFLIGQEGQKLTLKCQQNFNHDTMYWYRQDSGKGLRLIYYSITENDLQKGDLSEGYDASREKKSSFSLTVTSAQKNEMAVFLCASSWGTSSAETLYFGSGTRLTVL.

In this sample, this clone turned up a few times. The genes are named according to mouse. The read ends 4 residues before the CDR3 terminus; that terminus is restored from the germline J gene. This chain uses TRBV19 with TRBJ2-7, with 13 bases lining up with TRBD2. The germline V gene encodes CDR1 FNHDT and CDR2 SITEND (reference sequence). The CDR3 loop spans 15 amino acids. CDR3 sequence: CASSLWTGGAHEQYF. The covered CDR3 bases are TGTGCCAGCAGTCTCTGGACTGGGGGGGCGCAT. The full variable domain, completed using reference TRBV19 and TRBJ2-7, is GGIITQTPKFLIGQEGQKLTLKCQQNFNHDTMYWYRQDSGKGLRLIYYSITENDLQKGDLSEGYDASREKKSSFSLTVTSAQKNEMAVFLCASSLWTGGAHEQYFGPGTRLTVL.

This clone has more than one count but fewer than ten. These gene names are mouse names. The read ends 4 residues shy of where the CDR3 ends; the end is completed using the germline J gene. The chain uses TRBV19 and TRBJ1-1, with TRBD1 as a possible D gene (5 bases). This CDR3 comprises 13 residues. V shed 4 bases and J shed 0 bases, with 7 bases lying between them. CDR1 FNHDT and CDR2 SITEND come from the germline V gene (reference sequence). The CDR3 here is CASSRGANTEVFF. CDR3 bases read: TGTGCCAGCAGTCGAGGGGCAAACACA.

This clone was counted a few times. Gene names and germline match the mouse. The CDR3 end lies 4 residues beyond the end of the read and is filled in from the germline J gene. This chain links TRBV13-1 with TRBJ1-4, with 8 bases matching TRBD1. V was pared by 1 base and J by 4 bases, with 3 bases of the junction left unmatched. The CDR3 has 15 residues. CDR1 and CDR2 (germline): NSHNY, SYGAGN. The DNA read from the CDR3 is TGTGCCAGCAGTGATCGGACAGGGCTCAACGAA. Translation: CASSDRTGLNE. The entire CDR3 protein is CASSDRTGLNERLFF. The full variable domain, in which reference TRBV13-1 and TRBJ1-4 provide the parts outside the CDR3, is EAAVTQSPRNKVTVTGGNVTLSCRQTNSHNYMYWYRQDTGHGLRLIHYSYGAGNLRIGDVPDGYKATRTTQEDFFLLLELASPSQTSLYFCASSDRTGLNERLFFGHGTKLSVL.